The T cell receptor (beta chain) described here comes from a study of OX40 agonist ivuxolimab in advanced cancers. V was trimmed by 6 bases and J by 4 bases, leaving 15 bases between them. The CDR3 runs to 14 residues. Per germline, CDR1 MDHEN and CDR2 SYDVKM. Method: immunoSEQ multiplex PCR; TCRdb's copy keeps in-frame clones and lacks some. The table includes about 40,000 clones, around 85% detected once. The sequencing here drew on CD4+ or CD8+ T cells sorted from blood, taken in a trial of the OX40 agonist ivuxolimab. This receptor was obtained from an adult with an advanced solid tumor such as melanoma, head and neck, liver or kidney cancer. The V gene is TRBV28, the J gene TRBJ1-1, with D perhaps TRBD1 (6 bases). The CDR3 DNA reads TGTGCCAGCAGGATCCAGGGGTTCGGCACTGAAGCTTTCTTT. Protein product: CASRIQGFGTEAFF.